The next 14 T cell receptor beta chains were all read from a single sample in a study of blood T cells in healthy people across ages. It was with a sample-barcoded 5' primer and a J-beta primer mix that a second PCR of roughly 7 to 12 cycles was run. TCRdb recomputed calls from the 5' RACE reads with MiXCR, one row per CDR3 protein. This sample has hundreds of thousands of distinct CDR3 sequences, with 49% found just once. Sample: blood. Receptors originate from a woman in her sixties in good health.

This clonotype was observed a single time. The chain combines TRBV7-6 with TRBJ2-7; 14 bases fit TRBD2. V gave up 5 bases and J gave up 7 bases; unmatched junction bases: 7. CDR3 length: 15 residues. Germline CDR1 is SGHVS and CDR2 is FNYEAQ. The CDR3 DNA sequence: TGTGCCAGCAGCCCCGGGACTAGCGGGAGCCCAGAGCAGTACTTC. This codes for CASSPGTSGSPEQYF.

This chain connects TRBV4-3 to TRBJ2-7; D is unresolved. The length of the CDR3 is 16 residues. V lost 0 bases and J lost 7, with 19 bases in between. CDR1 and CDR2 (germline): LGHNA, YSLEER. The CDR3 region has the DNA TGCGCCAGCAGCCAAGATATGTGGCGAAACAAAGGGGAGCAGTACTTC. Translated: CASSQDMWRNKGEQYF.

The CDR3 DNA reads as TGTGCCAGCAGCTTAAACCGGATACCTAATGAGCAGTACTTC. This codes for CASSLNRIPNEQYF. V usage is TRBV7-3 and J usage is TRBJ2-1, with D unclear. The J call may be in error: the DNA end matches TRBJ2-7 better. Germline CDR1 and CDR2: SGHTA and FQGTGA. This CDR3 is 14 amino acids long.

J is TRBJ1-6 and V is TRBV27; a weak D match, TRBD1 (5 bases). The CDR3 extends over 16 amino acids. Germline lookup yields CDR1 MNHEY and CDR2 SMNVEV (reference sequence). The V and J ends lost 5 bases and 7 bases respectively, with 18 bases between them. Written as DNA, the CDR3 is TGTGCCAGCAGTCCACCTCCAGGGCTAGGGAATTCACCCCTCCACTTT. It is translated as CASSPPPGLGNSPLHF.

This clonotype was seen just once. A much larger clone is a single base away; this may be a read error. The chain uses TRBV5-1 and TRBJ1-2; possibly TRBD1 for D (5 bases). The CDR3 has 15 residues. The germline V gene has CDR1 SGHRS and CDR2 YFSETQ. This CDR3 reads CTSSDVTTGPYGYTF. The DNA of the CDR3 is TGCACCAGCAGCGACGTAACCACAGGACCCTATGGCTACACCTTC.

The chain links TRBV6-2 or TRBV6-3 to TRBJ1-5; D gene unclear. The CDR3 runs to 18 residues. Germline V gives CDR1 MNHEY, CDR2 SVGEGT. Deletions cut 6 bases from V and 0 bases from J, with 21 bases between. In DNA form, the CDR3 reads TGTGCCAGCAGCCCCCTGTTGGGCCGAGCCTATAGCAATCAGCCCCAGCATTTT. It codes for CASSPLLGRAYSNQPQHF.

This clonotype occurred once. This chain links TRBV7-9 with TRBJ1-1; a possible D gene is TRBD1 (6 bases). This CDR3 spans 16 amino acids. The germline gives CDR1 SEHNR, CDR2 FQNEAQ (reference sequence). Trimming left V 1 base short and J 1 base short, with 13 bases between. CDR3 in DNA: TGTGCCAGCAGCTTAGGTCGGGGGGCTCAGAACACTGAAGCTTTCTTT. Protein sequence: CASSLGRGAQNTEAFF.

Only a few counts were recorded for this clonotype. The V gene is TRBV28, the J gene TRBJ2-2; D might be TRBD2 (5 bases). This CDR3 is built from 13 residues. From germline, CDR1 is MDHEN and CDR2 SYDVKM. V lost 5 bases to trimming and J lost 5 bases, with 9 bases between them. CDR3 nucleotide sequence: TGTGCCAGCAGTCCCCGGGGAACCGGGGAGCTGTTTTTT. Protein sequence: CASSPRGTGELFF.

Written as DNA, the CDR3 is TGTGCCAGCAGCTTAGGAACACCAGAGACCCAGTACTTC. This encodes CASSLGTPETQYF. The chain couples TRBV7-2 to TRBJ2-7; D gene ambiguous. The J call is in doubt because the DNA end fits TRBJ2-5 better. Germline V CDR1 and CDR2: SGHTA, FQGNSA. The CDR3 extends over 13 amino acids.

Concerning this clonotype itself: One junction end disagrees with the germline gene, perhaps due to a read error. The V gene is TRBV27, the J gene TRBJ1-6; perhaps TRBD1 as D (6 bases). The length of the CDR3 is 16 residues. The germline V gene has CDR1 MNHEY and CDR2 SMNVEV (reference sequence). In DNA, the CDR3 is TGTGCCAGCAGTTTATTCGGGAAGGGGGTTTTTTCACCCCCCCACTTT. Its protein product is CASSLFGKGVFSPPHF.

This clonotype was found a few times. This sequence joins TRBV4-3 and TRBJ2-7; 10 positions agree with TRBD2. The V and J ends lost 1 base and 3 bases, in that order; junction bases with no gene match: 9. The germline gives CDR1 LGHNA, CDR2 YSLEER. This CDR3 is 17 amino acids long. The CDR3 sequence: CASSQAPVAGGNYEQYF. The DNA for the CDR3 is TGCGCCAGCAGCCAAGCTCCTGTAGCGGGAGGCAACTACGAGCAGTACTTC.

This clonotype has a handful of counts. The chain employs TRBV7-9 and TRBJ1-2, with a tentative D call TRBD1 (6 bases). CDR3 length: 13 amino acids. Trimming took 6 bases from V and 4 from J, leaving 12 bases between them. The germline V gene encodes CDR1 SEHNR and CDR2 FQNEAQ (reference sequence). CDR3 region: CASRSTGSYGYTF. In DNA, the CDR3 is TGTGCCAGCAGATCTACAGGGAGCTATGGCTACACCTTC.

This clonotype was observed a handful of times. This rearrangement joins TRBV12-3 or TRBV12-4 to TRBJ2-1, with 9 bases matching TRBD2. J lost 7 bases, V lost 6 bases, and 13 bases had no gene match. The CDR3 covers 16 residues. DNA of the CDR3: TGTGCCAGCAGCTCCCGGCGGGTGACTAGCGGTAATGAGCAGTTCTTC. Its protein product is CASSSRRVTSGNEQFF.

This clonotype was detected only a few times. CDR3 bases: TGTGCCTGCCGGACTAGCGGGAGCCACGAGCAGTACTTC. Amino acid sequence: CACRTSGSHEQYF. This chain links TRBV6-2 or TRBV6-3 with TRBJ2-4; 13 bases match TRBD2. The J call may be faulty, since TRBJ2-7 better matches the DNA end. The germline V gene has CDR1 MNHEY and CDR2 SVGEGT. This CDR3 spans 13 amino acids.